These 7 T cell receptor beta chains share one sample of origin, sequenced in a study of radiation and T cells in renal cell carcinoma. Some clones are missing from TCRdb's copy, which holds only in-frame ones; the method was immunoSEQ multiplex PCR. The table records about 130,000 clones, more than 75% of them present only once. The time point: blood 2 weeks post-SBRT. The treatment here: 15 Gy SBRT to primary tumor, nephrectomy 4 weeks later. The specimen comprised blood, sampled from a patient whose treatment included radiotherapy and nephrectomy. The origin of the receptors is a woman aged 65 to 85 with renal cell carcinoma.

This chain uses TRBV29-1 with TRBJ1-1; a weak D match, TRBD1 (5 bases). Germline CDR1 is SQVTM and CDR2 is ANQGSEA. The CDR3 is 13 residues long. With 0 bases removed from V and 5 bases from J, the gap between germline ends came to 10 bases. CDR3 region: CSVEDRVGTEAFF. For the CDR3, the DNA is TGCAGCGTTGAAGACAGGGTTGGGACTGAAGCTTTCTTT.

The CDR3 bases are TGTGCCACCAGCAGAGGACAGACGAACACTGAAGCTTTCTTT. As protein: CATSRGQTNTEAFF. This sequence joins TRBV15 and TRBJ1-1, with D maybe TRBD1 (5 bases). Germline V lookup: CDR1 LNHNV, CDR2 YYDKDF (reference sequence). CDR3 length: 14 residues. V lost 1 base and J 1 base, leaving 7 bases between the germline ends.

The chain couples TRBV18 to TRBJ2-1, with TRBD1 matching 10 bases. The junction had 3 bases not matched to a gene; V was cut back by 3 bases and J by 4 bases. The CDR3 length is 15 residues. Germline CDR1 and CDR2: KGHSH and LQKENI. The CDR3 DNA is TGTGCCAGCTCACCCTCGGGACAGGGGTACAATGAGCAGTTCTTC. As protein: CASSPSGQGYNEQFF. Together with reference TRBV18 and TRBJ2-1, the CDR3 gives the full variable domain: NAGVMQNPRHLVRRRGQEARLRCSPMKGHSHVYWYRQLPEEGLKFMVYLQKENIIDESGMPKERFSAEFPKEGPSILRIQQVVRGDSAAYFCASSPSGQGYNEQFFGPGTRLTVL.

A few counts support this clone. The chain couples TRBV6-6 to TRBJ2-7, with 8 bases fitting TRBD1. CDR1 is MNHNY and CDR2 is SVGAGI in the germline V gene (reference sequence). The CDR3 covers 14 residues. The J segment lost 7 bases and the V segment lost 2 bases, leaving 7 bases of the junction unmatched. The CDR3 DNA sequence: TGTGCCAGCAGTTACCCGGGACAGGCGAGGGAGCAGTACTTC. It specifies CASSYPGQAREQYF.

V usage is TRBV5-1 and J usage is TRBJ2-5, with D perhaps TRBD1 (6 bases). CDR1 is SGHRS, CDR2 YFSETQ, per germline. Trimming cost V 5 bases and J 4 bases, with 18 bases left between them. The CDR3 consists of 15 residues. CDR3 coding DNA: TGCGCCAGCAGGCCGTCCGGACAGACCTTAGAGACCCAGTACTTC. Amino acids: CASRPSGQTLETQYF.

The chain links TRBV6-6 to TRBJ2-3; 7 nucleotides agree with TRBD1. The V and J ends lost 5 bases and 7 bases, in that order; junction bases with no gene match: 12. Germline CDR1 is MNHNY and CDR2 is SVGAGI (reference sequence). This CDR3 contains 15 residues. In DNA form, the CDR3 reads TGTGCCAGCAGTCCCGTACAGGGGACCTCAAATACGCAGTATTTT. Translation gives CASSPVQGTSNTQYF.

Here the CDR3 DNA reads TGCGCCAGCAGCCAAGATCCCGGGACGTCCTACAATGAGCAGTTCTTC. It specifies CASSQDPGTSYNEQFF. The J gene is TRBJ2-1, the V gene TRBV4-1; TRBD1 or TRBD2 may be the D gene (5 bases each). The CDR3 spans 16 residues. Germline-derived CDR1 and CDR2 are MGHRA and YSYEKL. The V and J ends lost 0 bases and 1 base respectively, with 10 bases between them.